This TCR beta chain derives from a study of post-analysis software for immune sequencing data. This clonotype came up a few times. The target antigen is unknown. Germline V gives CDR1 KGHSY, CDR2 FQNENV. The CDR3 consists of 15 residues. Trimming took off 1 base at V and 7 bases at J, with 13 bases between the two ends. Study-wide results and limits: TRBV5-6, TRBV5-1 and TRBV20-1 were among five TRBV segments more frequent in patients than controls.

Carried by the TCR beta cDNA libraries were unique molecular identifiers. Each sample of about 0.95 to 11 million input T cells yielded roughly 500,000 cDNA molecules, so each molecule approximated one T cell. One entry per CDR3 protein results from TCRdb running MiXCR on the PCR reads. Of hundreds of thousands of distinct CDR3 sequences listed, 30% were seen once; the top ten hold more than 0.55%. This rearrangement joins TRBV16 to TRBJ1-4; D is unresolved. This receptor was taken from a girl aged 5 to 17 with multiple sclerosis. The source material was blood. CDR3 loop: CASSQYIQSGEKLFF. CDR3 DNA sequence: TGTGCCAGCAGCCAATACATCCAATCGGGTGAAAAACTGTTTTTT.